This T cell receptor (beta chain) was observed in a study of T cell changes during pregnancy in multiple sclerosis. Assay: immunoSEQ multiplex PCR; the TCRdb copy retains only in-frame clones and omits some. Of tens of thousands of clones in the sample, 90% to 95% were seen once. The TCR originated in a female donor in good health, enrolled as a control in a pregnancy study. The sequences come from peripheral blood, collected in the first trimester of pregnancy.

The CDR3 DNA is TGTGCCAGCAGTGAATTGAGCCGGGGGTCCTACAATGAGCAGTTCTTC. Translating gives CASSELSRGSYNEQFF. The chain uses TRBV25-1 and TRBJ2-1; TRBD2 is a possible D gene (6 bases). The V end was cut by 1 base, the J end by 1 base, with 11 bases between. This CDR3 spans 16 amino acids. Germline CDR1 MGHDK, CDR2 SYGVNS.